This entry lists 5 T cell receptor beta chains sequenced from one sample in a study of T cell repertoires in cytomegalovirus infection. Antigen specificity for these receptors is unknown. TCRdb reanalysed the reads using MiXCR and keeps one entry per CDR3 protein. The table lists roughly 920,000 distinct CDR3 sequences, around 29% of them singletons, with around 15% in the top ten. The sample in question was cultured CD8+ T cells from PBMCs, obtained from culture after CMV antigen stimulation. These receptors were obtained from a human donor in good health (CMV status not recorded). Some clones in this sample may be carry-over from other donors' samples.

This clonotype was seen a handful of times. The chain couples TRBV12-3 or TRBV12-4 to TRBJ1-2, with D possibly TRBD1 on 6 matching bases. This CDR3 region has 16 residues. V was shortened by 3 bases and J by 2 bases, with 16 bases between the two germline ends. CDR3 coding DNA: TGTGCCAGCAGTTTGGAGGCGGGACACCAAAACTATGGCTACACCTTC. Translation gives CASSLEAGHQNYGYTF.

V usage is TRBV12-3 or TRBV12-4 and J usage is TRBJ2-7; tentatively, D is TRBD1 or TRBD2 (6 bases each). This CDR3 contains 15 residues. The V end lost 1 base, the J end lost 1 base, and 11 bases lay between the germline ends. CDR3 sequence (DNA): TGTGCCAGCAGTTTAGGGTGGGGGGCTTCCTACGAGCAGTACGTC. Amino acid sequence: CASSLGWGASYEQYV.

The CDR3 DNA sequence: TGTGCCACCGGGGGGCTGGGCACAGATACGCAGTATTTT. Translation gives CATGGLGTDTQYF. The V gene is TRBV15, the J gene TRBJ2-3; TRBD1 or TRBD2 may be the D gene (6 bases each). The V and J ends lost 8 bases and 1 base respectively, with 10 bases between them. The CDR3 has 13 residues. The germline gives CDR1 LNHNV, CDR2 YYDKDF (reference sequence).

This clonotype was seen a handful of times. V usage is TRBV19 and J usage is TRBJ2-1; the D gene is possibly TRBD1 (5 bases). The CDR3 sequence is 12 residues long. Germline CDR1 is LNHDA and CDR2 is SQIVND (reference sequence). Trimming removed 6 bases at V and 9 bases at J, with 12 bases between. The CDR3 region has the DNA TGTGCCAGTAGGGCAGGGTGGGGTGAGCAGTTCTTC. The encoded protein is CASRAGWGEQFF.

This clonotype was recorded many times. CDR3 bases: TGTGCCAGCAGCCCGGAGGCGTCCTACAATGAGCAGTTCTTC. It is translated as CASSPEASYNEQFF. J is TRBJ2-1 and V is TRBV7-6, with D possibly matching TRBD2 (5 bases). The germline V and J ends were trimmed by 5 bases and 1 base, with 9 bases remaining between them. CDR1 is SGHVS, CDR2 FNYEAQ, per germline. The CDR3 is 14 amino acids. Filled out from reference TRBV7-6 and TRBJ2-1, the complete variable domain reads GAGVSQSPRYKVTKRGQDVALRCDPISGHVSLYWYRQALGQGPEFLTYFNYEAQQDKSGLPNDRFSAERPEGSISTLTIQRTEQRDSAMYRCASSPEASYNEQFFGPGTRLTVL.